This T cell receptor beta chain was retrieved from a study of T cells in Graves' hyperthyroidism and ophthalmopathy. Amplified TCR beta CDR3 regions derived from RNA transcripts. Using the HTBI primer set, a first-round RT-PCR was run on the TCR CDR3. MiXCR, applied by TCRdb to the multiplex PCR reads, yields one record per CDR3 protein. The sample yields 530,000 or so distinct CDR3 sequences, roughly 18% seen once. Turning to this clonotype: Antigen specificity is unknown.

In germline, CDR1 is SGDLS, CDR2 YYNGEE. The CDR3 totals 15 residues. V lost 4 bases to trimming and J lost 5 bases; unmatched junction nucleotides: 8. Overall study results and limits: Clonotypes that were expanded in thyroid above 0.001 mostly appeared in blood too. Progression to ophthalmopathy was predicted a median of about 6.6 months early.

Uncontrolled infection, other autoimmune disease, pregnancy or lactation led to exclusion. From more than 9 ml of fresh peripheral blood, PBMCs were isolated. Material for sequencing was blood. The chain couples TRBV9 to TRBJ2-3; 9 nucleotides match TRBD2. The receptor was isolated from a woman aged 18-35 years with Graves' ophthalmopathy. CDR3 DNA: TGTGCCAGCAGCACACGAGGTAGCGGGGGAGATACGCAGTATTTT. It translates to CASSTRGSGGDTQYF.